Listed below are T cell receptor beta chains from one sample, sequenced in a study of T cells expressing NK-cell markers. From the 5' RACE reads, TCRdb lists one entry per CDR3 protein and no DNA. This table lists roughly 420,000 distinct CDR3 sequences. The material sequenced was blood T cells: a sorted CD56 or NKG2C T cell subset, CD4+ or CD8+ T cells, or bulk PBMC T cells (not recorded which). These receptors were collected from a woman aged 18 to 75 in good health. The CDR3 runs from the conserved cysteine through the conserved F or W.

v_call	j_call	cdr3_aa
TRBV7-2	TRBJ2-1	CASNQRGNHEQFF
TRBV19	TRBJ2-7	CASSIQGAAGEQYF
TRBV7-7	TRBJ2-1	CASSLAGGEQFF
TRBV12-3/TRBV12-4	TRBJ2-7	CASSRQGLAYEQYF
TRBV20-1	TRBJ1-5	CSAGGGNQPQHF
TRBV6-5	TRBJ2-4	CASSFSATGGGKNIQYF
TRBV5-7	TRBJ2-5	CASSSSGTSGVETQYF
TRBV9	TRBJ2-1	CASSFPTSGRPRGYNEQFF
TRBV20-1	TRBJ2-7	CSARRTSGRTLLEQYF
TRBV6-1	TRBJ2-3	CASSSSIASSTDTQYF
TRBV7-3	TRBJ2-2	CASSSDRGPLGTGELFF
TRBV12-3/TRBV12-4	TRBJ1-5	CASSPGGGTGANQPQHF
TRBV7-9	TRBJ2-5	CASSLAQGDLETQYF
TRBV29-1	TRBJ2-4	CSVEGSGADIQYF
TRBV5-6	TRBJ1-4	CASSLVFRGRGYNEKLFF
TRBV12-3/TRBV12-4	TRBJ2-3	CASSFVAGQPDTQYF
TRBV4-1	TRBJ1-1	CASSQDFGSTEAFF
TRBV19	TRBJ1-2	CASSIGYGYTF
TRBV9	TRBJ2-1	CASSAGPGRENPYNEQFF
TRBV7-3	TRBJ2-1	CASSRTSGGASNEQFF
TRBV20-1	TRBJ2-1	CSARDETAGGSGFF
TRBV3-1	TRBJ2-1	CASSPMGPREKNEQFF
TRBV6-2/TRBV6-3	TRBJ2-1	CASSSDRVGTSGRLDNEQFF
TRBV7-9	TRBJ2-1	CASSQPANNEQFF
TRBV19	TRBJ1-2	CASSNRQRNYGYTF
TRBV7-2	TRBJ2-7	CASAPGGVSYEQYF
TRBV6-1	TRBJ2-3	CASSPSPFGTSNADTQYF
TRBV5-1	TRBJ2-5	CASSSGQTETQYF
TRBV5-6	TRBJ1-2	CASSLDYRPHYGYTF
TRBV7-2	TRBJ1-3	CASSQTPTGNTIYF
TRBV6-4	TRBJ2-2	CASSAGGGELFF
TRBV7-9	TRBJ2-1	CASSHGGPGNEQFF
TRBV7-2	TRBJ2-1	CASSLWREGEQFF
TRBV3-1	TRBJ2-7	CASSPLGRLGHEQYF
TRBV20-1	TRBJ2-2	CSASLAGGTSTGELFF
TRBV6-1	TRBJ2-3	CASRWRPEDTQYF
TRBV7-3	TRBJ2-3	CASSLTSSGGASTDTQYF
TRBV3-1	TRBJ2-5	CASSHGTGVRQETQYF
TRBV20-1	TRBJ1-2	CSAERVNYGYTF
TRBV20-1	TRBJ2-3	CSARSGLTDTQYF
TRBV20-1	TRBJ2-5	CSARDFRGQETQYF
TRBV4-3	TRBJ2-3	CASSQDMAGADTQYF
TRBV20-1	TRBJ2-7	CSAIAGTSGFSYEQYF
TRBV12-3/TRBV12-4	TRBJ2-1	CASSLAGHSYNEQFF
TRBV5-1	TRBJ2-2	CASSPGTTGELFF
TRBV12-3/TRBV12-4	TRBJ2-1	CASSRLYSERANEQFF
TRBV29-1	TRBJ1-5	CSVVSGLGNQPQHF
TRBV24-1	TRBJ1-2	CATSEGGSDYGYTF